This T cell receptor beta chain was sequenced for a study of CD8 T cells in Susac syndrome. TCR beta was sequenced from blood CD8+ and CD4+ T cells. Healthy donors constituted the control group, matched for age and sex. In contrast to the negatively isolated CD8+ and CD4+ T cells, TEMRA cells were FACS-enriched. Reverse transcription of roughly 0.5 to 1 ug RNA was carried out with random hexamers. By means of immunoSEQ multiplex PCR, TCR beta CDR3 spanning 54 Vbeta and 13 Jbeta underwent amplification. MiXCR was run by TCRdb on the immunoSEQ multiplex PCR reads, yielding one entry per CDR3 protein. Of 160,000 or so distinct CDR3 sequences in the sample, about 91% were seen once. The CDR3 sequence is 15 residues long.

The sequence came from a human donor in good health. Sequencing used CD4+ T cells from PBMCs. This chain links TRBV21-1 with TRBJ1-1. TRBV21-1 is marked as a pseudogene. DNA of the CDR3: TGTGCCAGCAGCAAAGAAGGGCCCCCAAGGACTGAAGCTTTCTTT. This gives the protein CASSKEGPPRTEAFF.